Sequencing of this T cell receptor beta chain was carried out in a study of CD8 T cell repertoires and HIV-1 epitope variants. Study summary: T cells were cultured for nine to ten days with cytokines added on days 3 and 7. Findings and caveats of the study: The assay identified only TCR beta chains of antigen-proliferating T cells.

CDR1 MDHEN and CDR2 SYDVKM come from the germline V gene. CDR3 size: 14 residues. The V and J ends lost 8 bases and 3 bases, in that order; junction bases with no gene match: 5. A note on this clone: As yet, its antigen is unknown.

The data were produced by immunoSEQ multiplex PCR, yet TCRdb's version contains in-frame clones alone and is incomplete. Here the sample spans 80,000 to 95,000 clones, roughly four fifths being singletons. Sequences were obtained from uncultured baseline CD8+ T cells from peripheral blood mononuclear cells (PBMCs). The genes are TRBV28 and TRBJ2-7, with 12 bases identical to TRBD1. This TCR was recovered from a male donor with HIV. The CDR3 protein is CASYGTGGIYEQYF. CDR3 sequence (DNA): TGTGCCAGCTACGGGACAGGGGGCATCTACGAGCAGTACTTC.